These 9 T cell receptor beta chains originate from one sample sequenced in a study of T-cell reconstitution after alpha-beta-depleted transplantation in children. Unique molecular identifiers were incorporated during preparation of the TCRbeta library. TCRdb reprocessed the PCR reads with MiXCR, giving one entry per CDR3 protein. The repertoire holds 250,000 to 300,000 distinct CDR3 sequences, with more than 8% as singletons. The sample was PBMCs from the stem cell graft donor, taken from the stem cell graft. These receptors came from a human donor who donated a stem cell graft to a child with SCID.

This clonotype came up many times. Written as DNA, the CDR3 is TGTGCCAGCAGTGAACAGGACTATGGCTACACCTTC. As protein: CASSEQDYGYTF. V usage is TRBV25-1 and J usage is TRBJ1-2; D not certain. Trimming stripped 2 bases from V and 3 bases from J, with 4 bases between. From germline, CDR1 is MGHDK and CDR2 SYGVNS. The CDR3 spans 12 residues.

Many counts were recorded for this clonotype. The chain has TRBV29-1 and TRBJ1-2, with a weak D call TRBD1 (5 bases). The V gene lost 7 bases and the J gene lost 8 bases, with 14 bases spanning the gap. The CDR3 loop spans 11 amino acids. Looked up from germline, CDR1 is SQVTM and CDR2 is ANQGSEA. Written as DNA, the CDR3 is TGCAGCGACAGGACGGGGGGAGGCTACACCTTC. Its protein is CSDRTGGGYTF. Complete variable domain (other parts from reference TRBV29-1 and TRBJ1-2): SAVISQKPSRDICQRGTSLTIQCQVDSQVTMMFWYRQQPGQSLTLIATANQGSEATYESGFVIDKFPISRPNLTFSTLTVSNMSPEDSSIYLCSDRTGGGYTFGSGTRLTVV.

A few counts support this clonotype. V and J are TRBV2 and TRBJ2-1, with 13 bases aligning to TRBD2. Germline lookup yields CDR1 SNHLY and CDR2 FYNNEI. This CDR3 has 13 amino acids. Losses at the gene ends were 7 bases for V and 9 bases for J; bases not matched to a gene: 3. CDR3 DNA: TGTGCCAGCATCCGGACTAGCGGGAGTGAGCAGTTCTTC. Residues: CASIRTSGSEQFF.

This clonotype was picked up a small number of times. The CDR3 loop reads CASSSAGTGHTGELFF. The CDR3 DNA sequence: TGTGCCAGCAGTTCGGCCGGGACAGGGCACACCGGGGAGCTGTTTTTT. V and J are TRBV12-3 or TRBV12-4 and TRBJ2-2, with TRBD1 matching over 9 bases. After removal of 4 bases from V and 3 bases from J, the junction contained 6 bases not matched to a gene. The CDR3 consists of 16 residues.

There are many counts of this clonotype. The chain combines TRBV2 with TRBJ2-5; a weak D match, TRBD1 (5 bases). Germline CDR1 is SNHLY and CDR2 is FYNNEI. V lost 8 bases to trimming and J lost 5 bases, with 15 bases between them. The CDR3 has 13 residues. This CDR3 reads CASCTDRLETQYF. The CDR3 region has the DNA TGTGCCAGCTGTACTGACAGACTCGAGACCCAGTACTTC.

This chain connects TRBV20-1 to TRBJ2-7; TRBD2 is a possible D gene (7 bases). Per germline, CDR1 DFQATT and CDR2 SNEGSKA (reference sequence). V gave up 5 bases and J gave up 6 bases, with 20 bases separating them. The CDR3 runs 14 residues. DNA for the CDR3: TGCAGTGCTGGGGGGGACACTCATCTCGGCGAGCAGTACTTC. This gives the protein CSAGGDTHLGEQYF.

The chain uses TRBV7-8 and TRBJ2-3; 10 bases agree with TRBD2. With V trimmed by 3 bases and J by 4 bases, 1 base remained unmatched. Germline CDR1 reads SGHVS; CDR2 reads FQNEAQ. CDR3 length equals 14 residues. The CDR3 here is CASSFSGGPDTQYF. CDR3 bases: TGTGCCAGCAGCTTTAGCGGGGGGCCAGATACGCAGTATTTT.

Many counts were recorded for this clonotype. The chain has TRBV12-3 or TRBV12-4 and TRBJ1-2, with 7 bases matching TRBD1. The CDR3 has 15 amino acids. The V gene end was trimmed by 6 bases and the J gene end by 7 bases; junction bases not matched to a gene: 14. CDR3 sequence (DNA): TGTGCCAGCAGGCAGGGGGGTGGTATACTGCGTGGCTACACCTTC. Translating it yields CASRQGGGILRGYTF.

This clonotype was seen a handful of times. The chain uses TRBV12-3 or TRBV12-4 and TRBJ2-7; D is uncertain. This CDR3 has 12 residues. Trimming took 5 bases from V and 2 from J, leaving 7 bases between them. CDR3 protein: CASSQSAYEQYF. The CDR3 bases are TGTGCCAGCAGTCAATCAGCCTACGAGCAGTACTTC.